These 8 T cell receptor beta chains were sequenced from one sample in a study of blood T cell repertoires in COVID-19 (TCRdb year 2020). Library creation used the immunoSEQ multiplex PCR assay. Sourced from immuneACCESS, this table was stored by TCRdb with only in-frame sequences that have V and J called. A share of the clones is absent; for the studies checked, an unresolved V gene accounts for under half, and the remainder has no known explanation. The sample data list fewer than 400,000 clones, and around 86% of these were observed just once. The top ten constitute around 3% of the sample. The sample comprised peripheral blood. These receptors came from a human donor in a cohort sampled during active COVID-19.

This sequence joins TRBV20-1 and TRBJ2-2; D may be TRBD1 (6 bases). Germline assignment: CDR1 DFQATT and CDR2 SNEGSKA (reference sequence). The CDR3 has 15 amino acids. With 3 bases removed from V and 0 bases from J, the gap between germline ends came to 11 bases. The CDR3 coding sequence is TGCAGTGCTAGTCGTGCAGGGGCGAACACCGGGGAGCTGTTTTTT. Translated, it gives CSASRAGANTGELFF.

The V and J genes are TRBV2 and TRBJ2-5; tentative D call: TRBD1 (6 bases). Trimming removed 5 bases from V and 5 bases from J, with 12 bases in between. This CDR3 comprises 13 residues. Germline V gene lookup returns CDR1 SNHLY and CDR2 FYNNEI. DNA for the CDR3: TGTGCCAGCAGTAGGACAGTCAGGGAGACCCAGTACTTC. This translates into CASSRTVRETQYF.

The chain links TRBV6-6 to TRBJ1-5, with D unresolved. The CDR3 totals 14 residues. The V gene's germline CDR1 is MNHNY and CDR2 SVGAGI (reference sequence). V was shortened by 6 bases and J by 5 bases, with 14 bases between the two germline ends. The CDR3 DNA reads TGTGCCAGCAGGCCCGGGAGTATCTATCAGCCCCAGCATTTT. Protein product: CASRPGSIYQPQHF.

The gene calls are TRBV9 and TRBJ2-5; TRBD2 agrees at 9 bases. The CDR3 has 15 residues. Germline V CDR1 and CDR2: SGDLS, YYNGEE. V was clipped by 4 bases and J by 1 base; unmatched bases: 5. CDR3 nucleotide sequence: TGTGCCAGCAGCCCCTCGGGACTAGCCCAAGAGACCCAGTACTTC. This codes for CASSPSGLAQETQYF.

The chain employs TRBV19 and TRBJ2-6; TRBD1 agrees at 9 bases. Per the germline V gene, CDR1 is LNHDA and CDR2 is SQIVND (reference sequence). The CDR3 length is 17 residues. V lost 7 bases to trimming and J lost 2 bases; unmatched junction nucleotides: 9. The CDR3 spells CASTATGGGAGANVLTF. The CDR3, as DNA: TGTGCCAGTACCGCGACAGGGGGTGGAGCTGGGGCCAACGTCCTGACTTTC.

This chain joins TRBV7-9 and TRBJ1-1, with TRBD1 matching over 7 bases. J lost 5 bases, V lost 1 base, and 7 bases had no gene match. CDR1 and CDR2 (germline): SEHNR, FQNEAQ (reference sequence). CDR3 length: 15 residues. CDR3 nucleotides: TGTGCCAGCAGCTTAGACAACAGGGGATGGACTGAAGCTTTCTTT. Its translation is CASSLDNRGWTEAFF.

The chain links TRBV10-3 to TRBJ2-1, with D hard to call. Germline assignment: CDR1 ENHRY and CDR2 SYGVKD. V lost 4 bases and J 7 bases, leaving 11 bases between the germline ends. This CDR3 is built from 13 residues. The CDR3 DNA reads TGTGCCATCAGTGGCCCGAGATCGAATGAGCAGTTCTTC. Its translation: CAISGPRSNEQFF.

This clone was observed a few times. The rearrangement joins TRBV15 to TRBJ2-3, with 15 bases matching TRBD2. Losses at the gene ends were 11 bases for V and 4 bases for J; bases not matched to a gene: 7. Germline CDR1 is LNHNV and CDR2 is YYDKDF (reference sequence). The CDR3 consists of 15 residues. In DNA, the CDR3 is TGTGCCTTTGGGACTAGCGGGAGGTCCCCAGATACGCAGTATTTT. It specifies CAFGTSGRSPDTQYF. The whole variable domain, filled in from reference TRBV15 and TRBJ2-3, reads DAMVIQNPRYQVTQFGKPVTLSCSQTLNHNVMYWYQQKSSQAPKLLFHYYDKDFNNEADTPDNFQSRRPNTSFCFLDIRSPGLGDTAMYLCAFGTSGRSPDTQYFGPGTRLTVL.